A single sample gave rise to the 29 T cell receptor beta chains below, sequenced in a study of T cell repertoires in cytomegalovirus infection. TCRdb reanalysed the reads using MiXCR and keeps one entry per CDR3 protein. The table lists about 740,000 distinct CDR3 sequences, 35% of them singletons. Sequenced input: PBMCs. The receptors were sampled from a human donor in good health (CMV status not recorded). Some clones in this sample may be carry-over from other donors' samples.

The chain has TRBV7-6 and TRBJ2-2; 8 positions agree with TRBD2. The CDR3 length is 14 residues. The germline CDR1 and CDR2 sequences are SGHVS and FNYEAQ. The trim removed 5 bases at V and 6 bases at J, leaving 5 bases unmatched. CDR3 sequence reads: CASSPTGGPGELFF. As DNA, the CDR3 is TGTGCCAGCAGCCCAACGGGGGGGCCCGGGGAGCTGTTTTTT.

The chain links TRBV7-6 to TRBJ2-7, with TRBD1 identical over 8 bases. This CDR3 comprises 17 residues. V shed 5 bases, J shed 0 bases, and the junction held 12 bases outside the gene matches. CDR1 is SGHVS and CDR2 is FNYEAQ in the germline V gene. The CDR3 spells CASSPTYRGRVSYEQYF. Here the CDR3 DNA reads TGTGCCAGCAGCCCGACGTACAGGGGGAGAGTCTCCTACGAGCAGTACTTC.

This clonotype was counted many times. The gene calls are TRBV7-2 and TRBJ2-1; D possibly corresponds to TRBD1 (5 bases). CDR1 and CDR2 (germline): SGHTA, FQGNSA. V was cut by 1 base and J by 2 bases, with 12 bases left in between. The CDR3 runs to 16 residues. The CDR3 coding sequence is TGTGCCAGCAGCTTAGTTCAGGGTGATGCCTACAATGAGCAGTTCTTC. This codes for CASSLVQGDAYNEQFF. Full variable domain (outside the CDR3, taken from reference TRBV7-2 and TRBJ2-1): GAGVSQSPSNKVTEKGKDVELRCDPISGHTALYWYRQSLGQGLEFLIYFQGNSAPDKSGLPSDRFSAERTGGSVSTLTIQRTQQEDSAVYLCASSLVQGDAYNEQFFGPGTRLTVL.

This clonotype was found many times. The chain links TRBV19 to TRBJ2-1, with D possibly matching TRBD1 (5 bases). V lost 4 bases and J 5 bases, leaving 9 bases between the germline ends. Per germline, CDR1 LNHDA and CDR2 SQIVND (reference sequence). The CDR3 contains 13 residues. The CDR3 here is CASSRGGNNEQFF. The CDR3 nucleotides are TGTGCCAGTAGTAGGGGCGGAAACAATGAGCAGTTCTTC.

CDR3 residues: CASSPPGYRVGGNQPQHF. The CDR3 DNA is TGTGCCAGCAGTCCCCCAGGATACAGGGTAGGAGGGAATCAGCCCCAGCATTTT. The chain combines TRBV28 with TRBJ1-5; a possible D gene is TRBD1 (6 bases). The CDR3 spans 18 residues. The germline V gene encodes CDR1 MDHEN and CDR2 SYDVKM. V lost 5 bases to trimming and J lost 4 bases, with 24 bases between them.

This clonotype was seen more than once but under ten times. This rearrangement joins TRBV12-3 or TRBV12-4 to TRBJ2-7; no clear D gene. The CDR3 loop spans 14 amino acids. Trimming cost V 3 bases and J 6 bases, with 15 bases left between them. The CDR3 region is CASSFGGATGEQYF. The CDR3 DNA follows: TGTGCCAGCAGTTTTGGTGGCGCCACTGGCGAGCAGTACTTC.

There are a few counts of this clonotype. The genes are TRBV4-1 and TRBJ1-6, with D possibly being TRBD1 (6 bases). CDR3 length equals 17 residues. Germline loops: CDR1 MGHRA, CDR2 YSYEKL. Trimming removed 3 bases from V and 8 bases from J, with 20 bases in between. The DNA of the CDR3 is TGCGCCAGCAGCCACGCGTTCCGACAGGATAGGGATTCACCCCTCCACTTT. It specifies CASSHAFRQDRDSPLHF.

On this clonotype: It may be a read error: a sequence one base away is much more abundant. This sequence joins TRBV7-3 and TRBJ2-7, with a tentative D call TRBD1 (6 bases). This CDR3 spans 15 amino acids. The germline CDR1 and CDR2 sequences are SGHTA and FQGTGA. The CDR3 loop reads CASSAPQGLAYDQYF. Here the CDR3 DNA reads TGTGCCAGCAGCGCCCCACAGGGCCTCGCCTACGATCAGTACTTC.

This clonotype was seen only a few times. V gene TRBV5-4 combines with J gene TRBJ1-1, with D perhaps TRBD1 (5 bases). CDR3 size: 16 residues. V lost 0 bases and J 0 bases, leaving 12 bases between the germline ends. Germline CDR1 reads SGHNT; CDR2 reads YYREEE (reference sequence). The CDR3 nucleotides read TGTGCCAGCAGCTTGGGGGGCAGAGGAATGAACACTGAAGCTTTCTTT. Its translation is CASSLGGRGMNTEAFF. Drawing the rest from reference TRBV5-4 and TRBJ1-1, the complete variable domain is ETGVTQSPTHLIKTRGQQVTLRCSSQSGHNTVSWYQQALGQGPQFIFQYYREEENGRGNFPPRFSGLQFPNYSSELNVNALELDDSALYLCASSLGGRGMNTEAFFGQGTRLTVV.

The V call is TRBV7-2, the J call TRBJ1-1, with D possibly matching TRBD1 (6 bases). Germline V gene sequence: CDR1 SGHTA, CDR2 FQGNSA. CDR3 length equals 14 residues. Trimming shortened V by 7 bases and J by 5 bases, and 17 bases separated the two germline ends. CDR3 bases: TGTGCCAGCACCCCCAACAGGGCCAGAACTGAAGCTTTCTTT. Translating gives CASTPNRARTEAFF.

V and J are TRBV30 and TRBJ2-3; possible D gene TRBD2, 5 bases. Germline CDR1 and CDR2: GTSNPN and SVGIG (reference sequence). CDR3 size: 13 residues. With 1 base removed from V and 4 bases from J, the gap between germline ends came to 9 bases. CDR3 in amino acids: CAWSAQRADTQYF. The CDR3, as DNA: TGTGCCTGGAGTGCCCAGAGGGCAGATACGCAGTATTTT.

The rearrangement uses TRBV7-8 and TRBJ2-1; a weak D match, TRBD2 (5 bases). Per germline, CDR1 SGHVS and CDR2 FQNEAQ. Trimming shortened V by 4 bases and J by 5 bases, and 15 bases separated the two germline ends. CDR3 size: 15 residues. CDR3 nucleotide sequence: TGTGCCAGCAGCTCCTTAACGCGGGTCGACAATGAGCAGTTCTTC. It translates to CASSSLTRVDNEQFF.

Details on this clonotype: A much more abundant neighbour one base away suggests this may be a read error. CDR3 DNA: TGTGCCAGCAGCGCAGGATTAGCGGGAGGATCCTACGAGCAGTCCTTC. Protein sequence: CASSAGLAGGSYEQSF. The V call is TRBV7-8, the J call TRBJ2-7, with 10 bases fitting TRBD2. The CDR3 contains 16 residues. Germline V gene sequence: CDR1 SGHVS, CDR2 FQNEAQ.

This clonotype has only a few counts. This chain uses TRBV12-3 or TRBV12-4 with TRBJ2-1, with a possible D match to TRBD2 (6 bases). The germline V and J ends were trimmed by 6 bases and 9 bases, with 12 bases remaining between them. The CDR3 has 12 amino acids. The CDR3, as DNA: TGTGCCAGCAGCCCGACTAGTTTTGAGCAGTTCTTC. Translation: CASSPTSFEQFF.

V and J are TRBV7-6 and TRBJ1-5, with 8 bases that match TRBD1. The CDR3 sequence is 14 residues long. Germline CDR1 is SGHVS and CDR2 is FNYEAQ. The V gene end was trimmed by 6 bases and the J gene end by 7 bases; junction bases not matched to a gene: 8. The CDR3 region has the DNA TGTGCCAGCAGTGCGGACAGGGCGGAACAGCCCCAGCATTTT. Amino acid sequence: CASSADRAEQPQHF.

The J gene is TRBJ1-1, the V gene TRBV6-1, with D perhaps TRBD1 (6 bases). The CDR3 loop spans 14 amino acids. V dropped 3 bases and J dropped 0 bases, with 8 bases sitting between them. CDR1 is MNHNS, CDR2 SASEGT, per germline. The CDR3 region is CASSDTGMNTEAFF. CDR3 DNA: TGTGCCAGCAGTGACACAGGGATGAACACTGAAGCTTTCTTT.

This chain joins TRBV6-1 and TRBJ1-5; D possibly corresponds to TRBD1 (5 bases). Germline CDR1 MNHNS, CDR2 SASEGT. The CDR3 is made up of 15 amino acids. The germline V and J ends were trimmed by 8 bases and 3 bases, with 17 bases remaining between them. The CDR3 loop is CASGDRQSYNQPQHF. In DNA form, the CDR3 reads TGTGCCAGCGGGGATCGACAGTCCTACAATCAGCCCCAGCATTTT.

The chain combines TRBV30 with TRBJ2-7; tentative D call: TRBD1 (5 bases). The germline V and J ends were trimmed by 6 bases and 3 bases, with 12 bases remaining between them. The V gene's germline CDR1 is GTSNPN and CDR2 SVGIG (reference sequence). This CDR3 contains 12 residues. In DNA form, the CDR3 reads TGTGCCTGCAGGGCAGGGTACTACGAGCAGTACTTC. Amino acids: CACRAGYYEQYF.

The chain has TRBV28 and TRBJ2-2; 8 nucleotides agree with TRBD2. Germline CDR1 reads MDHEN; CDR2 reads SYDVKM. This CDR3 has 15 residues. The V segment lost 7 bases and the J segment 4 bases; nucleotides outside the gene matches: 8. The CDR3 loop reads CASNRRGVGTGELFF. The CDR3 nucleotides read TGTGCCAGCAATCGGCGGGGGGTTGGCACCGGGGAGCTGTTTTTT.

V is TRBV5-1 and J is TRBJ1-1; TRBD1 aligns across 12 bases. The CDR3 runs to 18 residues. V was pared by 0 bases and J by 1 base, with 7 bases of the junction left unmatched. The germline gives CDR1 SGHRS, CDR2 YFSETQ. CDR3 loop: CASSLEGQGARSNTEAFF. CDR3 sequence (DNA): TGCGCCAGCAGCTTGGAGGGACAGGGGGCTAGGTCGAACACTGAAGCTTTCTTT. The variable domain in full, with the rest retrieved from reference TRBV5-1 and TRBJ1-1, is KAGVTQTPRYLIKTRGQQVTLSCSPISGHRSVSWYQQTPGQGLQFLFEYFSETQRNKGNFPGRFSGRQFSNSRSEMNVSTLELGDSALYLCASSLEGQGARSNTEAFFGQGTRLTVV.

The chain carries TRBV15 and TRBJ2-7; D perhaps matches TRBD1 (5 bases). The CDR3 consists of 14 residues. The germline gives CDR1 LNHNV, CDR2 YYDKDF (reference sequence). V was cut by 4 bases and J by 5 bases, with 15 bases left in between. The CDR3 nucleotides read TGTGCCACCAGCACCCTTTTCAGGGTGGACGAGCAGTACTTC. As protein: CATSTLFRVDEQYF.

This clonotype has a handful of counts. The chain carries TRBV18 and TRBJ1-1; 11 bases are a match to TRBD1. J gave up 5 bases and V 1 base, and 9 bases lay outside the gene matches. There are 17 residues in the CDR3. CDR1 KGHSH and CDR2 LQKENI come from the germline V gene. CDR3: CASSPLPGQGDHTEAFF. In DNA, the CDR3 is TGTGCCAGCTCACCACTCCCGGGACAGGGGGATCATACTGAAGCTTTCTTT.

With respect to this clonotype: The junction does not match germline at one end; this may be a read error. The V gene is TRBV7-3, the J gene TRBJ1-2; 9 nucleotides line up with TRBD1. This CDR3 has 16 amino acids. From germline, CDR1 is SGHTA and CDR2 FQGTGA. CDR3 region: CASSPTGGIDNSGYTF. The DNA for the CDR3 is TGTGCCAGCAGCCCTACAGGGGGCATAGATAACTCTGGCTACACCTTC.

The rearrangement uses TRBV12-3 or TRBV12-4 and TRBJ2-2; D gene unclear. The V end was cut by 5 bases, the J end by 5 bases, with 15 bases between. The CDR3 runs 15 residues. As DNA, the CDR3 is TGTGCCAGCAGTGAACTACAGAGACGGACCGGGGAGCTGTTTTTT. Translation: CASSELQRRTGELFF.

The gene calls are TRBV7-6 and TRBJ1-1; TRBD1 matches at 7 bases. CDR1 is SGHVS, CDR2 FNYEAQ, per germline. This CDR3 comprises 12 residues. V lost 11 bases to trimming and J lost 2 bases; unmatched junction nucleotides: 5. In nucleotides, the CDR3 is TGTGCCGGAAGGGACAGCAACACTGAAGCTTTCTTT. Protein: CAGRDSNTEAFF.

Points on this clonotype: A much larger clone differs from this one at a single base, so this may be a read error. The chain links TRBV7-2 to TRBJ1-2; 7 positions agree with TRBD1. V dropped 5 bases and J dropped 2; count of bases not matched to a gene: 5. Germline lookup yields CDR1 SGHTA and CDR2 FQGNSA. CDR3 size: 14 residues. In DNA, the CDR3 is TGTGCCAGCAGCCTTCAGACAGGGAACTATGGCTACACCTTC. It codes for CASSLQTGNYGYTF. Together with reference TRBV7-2 and TRBJ1-2, the CDR3 gives the full variable domain: GAGVSQSPSNKVTEKGKDVELRCDPISGHTALYWYRQSLGQGLEFLIYFQGNSAPDKSGLPSDRFSAERTGGSVSTLTIQRTQQEDSAVYLCASSLQTGNYGYTFGSGTRLTVV.

This sequence joins TRBV12-3 or TRBV12-4 and TRBJ1-5; weak D call: TRBD1 (5 bases). This CDR3 comprises 17 residues. With 5 bases removed from V and 4 bases from J, the gap between germline ends came to 21 bases. CDR3 bases: TGTGCCAGCAGTCCCCTTCAAGGGAGACAGAATAATCAGCCCCAGCATTTT. Protein sequence: CASSPLQGRQNNQPQHF.

For this clonotype: Compared with germline, one end of the junction differs, possibly owing to a read error. The rearrangement links TRBV18 to TRBJ2-6, with 11 bases that match TRBD1. The CDR3 extends over 19 amino acids. The germline V gene encodes CDR1 KGHSH and CDR2 LQKENI. CDR3 DNA sequence: TGTGCCAGCTCCCCACGTACCGGGACAGGGGGCTCTGGGGCCAACGTCCTGACTTTC. Its protein is CASSPRTGTGGSGANVLTF.

The rearrangement links TRBV20-1 to TRBJ1-2, with D hard to call. With 1 base removed from V and 4 bases from J, the gap between germline ends came to 7 bases. This CDR3 comprises 12 residues. Germline CDR1 reads DFQATT; CDR2 reads SNEGSKA (reference sequence). In DNA, the CDR3 is TGCAGTGCTAGAGGGGAATCCTATGGCTACACCTTC. The encoded protein is CSARGESYGYTF.